This T cell receptor beta chain was sequenced in a study of cytomegalovirus exposure and HLA in healthy donors. Overall study: In an early release, HLA-typed donors contributed 90 million or so unique TCR sequences. Study-level findings and limits: TCR beta chains numbering 164 were designated cytomegalovirus-associated.

V shed 0 bases, J shed 5 bases, and the junction held 5 bases outside the gene matches. Per the germline V gene, CDR1 is SGHRS and CDR2 is YFSETQ. This CDR3 contains 16 residues. 60 Vbeta and 13 Jbeta primers were used in PCR. Sequencing was performed with immunoSEQ multiplex PCR; in TCRdb, only in-frame clones are kept and a portion is missing. In the table there are about 140,000 clones, about 80% of which are singletons. Concerning this clone itself: The antigen is not known.

Although they were nominally healthy when sampled, donors likely had unrecorded immune exposures. This TCR derives from a man aged 35 to 55 in good health and CMV-seropositive. Sample: PBMCs. The chain couples TRBV5-1 to TRBJ2-2; 9 positions match TRBD2. Here the CDR3 DNA reads TGCGCCAGCAGCTTGGGGCTAGCGGGGCAAACCGGGGAGCTGTTTTTT. It yields the protein CASSLGLAGQTGELFF.